The 19 T cell receptor beta chains listed next were all sequenced from one sample in a study of blood T cell repertoires in COVID-19. The table came from immunoSEQ multiplex PCR; TCRdb's copy has only in-frame clones and leaves some out. The sample holds 200,000 to 250,000 clones, 88% seen once. Sequencing was carried out using PBMCs or T cells enriched from blood (not recorded which). These receptors all come from a woman in her twenties or thirties who had been exposed to COVID-19.

V gene TRBV28 combines with J gene TRBJ1-5; tentative D call: TRBD1 (6 bases). V was cut by 7 bases and J by 7 bases, with 14 bases left in between. Germline V gives CDR1 MDHEN, CDR2 SYDVKM. The CDR3 contains 13 residues. The CDR3 coding sequence is TGTGCCAGCATTTACAGGGTTGGGCAGCCCCAGCATTTT. This encodes CASIYRVGQPQHF.

This clone was observed once. The chain has TRBV4-1 and TRBJ1-4; the D is unclear. The V and J ends lost 1 base and 10 bases respectively, with 13 bases between them. Germline CDR1 is MGHRA and CDR2 is YSYEKL. CDR3 length: 14 residues. The CDR3 coding sequence is TGCGCCAGCAGCCAAGTTCCCGGGTCCGGAAAACTGTTTTTT. This sequence encodes CASSQVPGSGKLFF.

This clone was detected many times. The rearrangement uses TRBV11-2 and TRBJ1-6; 9 bases match TRBD1. The ends lost 6 bases at V and 6 bases at J; junction bases unmatched: 3. Looked up from germline, CDR1 is SGHAT and CDR2 is FQNNGV. CDR3 length: 14 amino acids. In DNA form, the CDR3 reads TGTGCCAGCAGTAAGGACAGGGGTAATTCACCCCTCCACTTT. Translated, it gives CASSKDRGNSPLHF. The variable domain in full, with the rest retrieved from reference TRBV11-2 and TRBJ1-6, is EAGVAQSPRYKIIEKRQSVAFWCNPISGHATLYWYQQILGQGPKLLIQFQNNGVVDDSQLPKDRFSAERLKGVDSTLKIQPAKLEDSAVYLCASSKDRGNSPLHFGNGTRLTVT.

This clone has only a few counts. This chain uses TRBV6-5 with TRBJ2-7; 11 positions match TRBD2. V lost 6 bases to trimming and J lost 6 bases; unmatched junction nucleotides: 10. Germline loops: CDR1 MNHEY, CDR2 SVGAGI. This CDR3 has 15 residues. This CDR3 is CASSPLTSGSGEQYF. In DNA form, the CDR3 reads TGTGCCAGCAGCCCACTTACTAGCGGGAGTGGCGAGCAGTACTTC.

The V call is TRBV5-1, the J call TRBJ2-3; D not certain. V dropped 0 bases and J dropped 1 base, with 6 bases sitting between them. Germline lookup yields CDR1 SGHRS and CDR2 YFSETQ. CDR3 size: 14 residues. The CDR3 DNA is TGCGCCAGCAGCTTGGCTCCTCGCACAGATACGCAGTATTTT. Protein: CASSLAPRTDTQYF. Based on the CDR3 plus reference TRBV5-1 and TRBJ2-3, the full variable domain is KAGVTQTPRYLIKTRGQQVTLSCSPISGHRSVSWYQQTPGQGLQFLFEYFSETQRNKGNFPGRFSGRQFSNSRSEMNVSTLELGDSALYLCASSLAPRTDTQYFGPGTRLTVL.

The CDR3 sequence is CASSQGLAASSTDTQYF. In nucleotides, the CDR3 is TGTGCCAGCAGCCAGGGGTTGGCGGCCAGTAGCACAGATACGCAGTATTTT. The rearrangement joins TRBV2 to TRBJ2-3; D may be TRBD1 (6 bases). The CDR3 contains 17 residues. Germline V CDR1 and CDR2: SNHLY, FYNNEI. Trimming shortened V by 6 bases and J by 0 bases, and 19 bases separated the two germline ends.

The chain combines TRBV2 with TRBJ2-1, with 13 bases lining up with TRBD2. Looked up from germline, CDR1 is SNHLY and CDR2 is FYNNEI. V gave up 4 bases and J gave up 6 bases; unmatched junction bases: 3. The CDR3 is 15 amino acids. In DNA form, the CDR3 reads TGTGCCAGCAGTGTGGGACTAGCGGGGTCCAATGAGCAGTTCTTC. This gives the protein CASSVGLAGSNEQFF.

CDR3 in amino acids: CASSYSSKTSPYEQYF. DNA for the CDR3: TGTGCCAGCAGTTACTCGTCCAAGACTAGCCCTTACGAGCAGTACTTC. The chain couples TRBV6-5 to TRBJ2-7, with 7 bases fitting TRBD2. The V gene end was trimmed by 0 bases and the J gene end by 4 bases; junction bases not matched to a gene: 9. Germline V lookup: CDR1 MNHEY, CDR2 SVGAGI. The CDR3 extends over 16 amino acids.

V and J are TRBV11-2 and TRBJ2-1; D is unresolved. The CDR3 is made up of 16 amino acids. The V gene lost 3 bases and the J gene lost 0 bases, with 12 bases spanning the gap. The V gene's germline CDR1 is SGHAT and CDR2 FQNNGV. The CDR3 region is CASSFDNMSSYNEQFF. The CDR3 DNA sequence: TGTGCCAGCAGCTTCGACAACATGAGCTCCTACAATGAGCAGTTCTTC.

The rearrangement joins TRBV19 to TRBJ2-1, with 7 bases fitting TRBD2. Germline V CDR1 and CDR2: LNHDA, SQIVND (reference sequence). The V segment lost 6 bases and the J segment 14 bases; nucleotides outside the gene matches: 16. There are 14 residues in the CDR3. The CDR3 loop reads CASSLSGGGGKKFF. CDR3 DNA: TGTGCCAGTAGCCTATCCGGCGGCGGGGGAAAGAAGTTCTTC.

This chain connects TRBV29-1 to TRBJ1-3, with D perhaps matching TRBD1 (5 bases). CDR3 size: 14 residues. CDR1 SQVTM and CDR2 ANQGSEA come from the germline V gene. Trimming pared 4 bases from V and 4 bases from J, leaving 14 bases between. CDR3 DNA sequence: TGCAGCGTTGGCGGGGGGGAAGGAGGAAACACCATATATTTT. Residues: CSVGGGEGGNTIYF.

The gene calls are TRBV4-1 and TRBJ2-7, with D uncertain. This CDR3 has 13 amino acids. From germline, CDR1 is MGHRA and CDR2 YSYEKL. The germline V and J ends were trimmed by 4 bases and 2 bases, with 9 bases remaining between them. The CDR3 loop is CASSLAATYEQYF. The CDR3 DNA reads TGCGCCAGCAGCCTCGCGGCAACCTACGAGCAGTACTTC.

This clone was counted once. This chain uses TRBV5-6 with TRBJ1-2; D is possibly TRBD1 (6 bases). The CDR3 consists of 14 residues. Germline CDR1 and CDR2: SGHDT and YYEEEE. V lost 0 bases and J 2 bases, leaving 8 bases between the germline ends. The CDR3 loop reads CASSLDRVNYGYTF. The CDR3 coding sequence is TGTGCCAGCAGCTTGGACAGGGTAAACTATGGCTACACCTTC. Combining the CDR3 with reference TRBV5-6 and TRBJ1-2 gives the whole variable domain DAGVTQSPTHLIKTRGQQVTLRCSPKSGHDTVSWYQQALGQGPQFIFQYYEEEERQRGNFPDRFSGHQFPNYSSELNVNALLLGDSALYLCASSLDRVNYGYTFGSGTRLTVV.

The V call is TRBV2, the J call TRBJ1-2, with D perhaps TRBD1 (6 bases). V was pared by 6 bases and J by 4 bases, with 15 bases between. The CDR3 runs to 14 residues. The germline gives CDR1 SNHLY, CDR2 FYNNEI. CDR3 sequence: CASRALTGLYGYTF. The DNA of the CDR3 is TGTGCCAGCAGAGCTCTTACAGGGCTCTATGGCTACACCTTC. Drawing the rest from reference TRBV2 and TRBJ1-2, the complete variable domain is EPEVTQTPSHQVTQMGQEVILRCVPISNHLYFYWYRQILGQKVEFLVSFYNNEISEKSEIFDDQFSVERPDGSNFTLKIRSTKLEDSAMYFCASRALTGLYGYTFGSGTRLTVV.

The V and J genes are TRBV9 and TRBJ2-1; 11 bases are shared with TRBD2. The CDR3 consists of 16 residues. Germline CDR1 and CDR2: SGDLS and YYNGEE. After removal of 3 bases from V and 6 bases from J, the junction contained 8 bases not matched to a gene. CDR3 residues: CASSAHTSGRRNEQFF. CDR3 sequence (DNA): TGTGCCAGCAGCGCCCACACTAGCGGGAGACGCAATGAGCAGTTCTTC.

This clone was observed a few times. The rearrangement uses TRBV5-1 and TRBJ2-1; TRBD2 aligns across 12 bases. The CDR3 runs 14 residues. The junction had 3 bases not matched to a gene; V was cut back by 2 bases and J by 9 bases. The germline gives CDR1 SGHRS, CDR2 YFSETQ. The CDR3 protein is CASSFLAGGGEQFF. Written as DNA, the CDR3 is TGCGCCAGCAGCTTCCTAGCGGGAGGGGGTGAGCAGTTCTTC. Complete variable domain (other parts from reference TRBV5-1 and TRBJ2-1): KAGVTQTPRYLIKTRGQQVTLSCSPISGHRSVSWYQQTPGQGLQFLFEYFSETQRNKGNFPGRFSGRQFSNSRSEMNVSTLELGDSALYLCASSFLAGGGEQFFGPGTRLTVL.

This sequence joins TRBV25-1 and TRBJ2-3; 13 bases line up with TRBD2. The CDR3 spans 15 residues. CDR1 is MGHDK, CDR2 SYGVNS, per germline. V was pared by 1 base and J by 6 bases, with 1 base of the junction left unmatched. CDR3 coding DNA: TGTGCCAGCAGTGAATGGACTAGCGGGAGCGATACGCAGTATTTT. Its protein is CASSEWTSGSDTQYF.

This clone was recorded only once. The chain links TRBV30 to TRBJ2-3; D gene unclear. Germline CDR1 is GTSNPN and CDR2 is SVGIG (reference sequence). The CDR3 runs 13 residues. With 1 base removed from V and 0 bases from J, the gap between germline ends came to 5 bases. CDR3 DNA: TGTGCCTGGAGTGGACTTAGCACAGATACGCAGTATTTT. It translates to CAWSGLSTDTQYF.

The chain recombines TRBV11-2 with TRBJ2-3, with a weak D call TRBD2 (7 bases). The ends were cut back, 8 bases at V and 1 base at J, with 25 bases in the middle. The CDR3 extends over 18 amino acids. CDR1 and CDR2 from the germline V gene are SGHAT and FQNNGV. The chain's CDR3 is CASYFTTRGASGTDTQYF. The CDR3, as DNA: TGTGCCAGCTACTTTACGACCCGGGGGGCGAGTGGCACAGATACGCAGTATTTT. Full variable domain (missing parts from reference TRBV11-2 and TRBJ2-3): EAGVAQSPRYKIIEKRQSVAFWCNPISGHATLYWYQQILGQGPKLLIQFQNNGVVDDSQLPKDRFSAERLKGVDSTLKIQPAKLEDSAVYLCASYFTTRGASGTDTQYFGPGTRLTVL.